Below are 3 T cell receptor beta chains sequenced from a single sample in a study of blood T cells in healthy people across ages. A second PCR, run for roughly 6 to 11 cycles, used a sample-barcoded 5' primer plus a J-beta primer mix. TCRdb redid the calling of the 5' RACE reads with MiXCR, one entry per CDR3 protein. The profile covers approximately 810,000 distinct CDR3 sequences, with 36% appearing a single time and approximately 12% taken by the ten largest. Sample: blood. The receptor source for this set is a man aged 18 to 29 in good health.

Comments on this clonotype: At one end the junction does not follow the germline gene, possibly because of a read error. This sequence joins TRBV7-2 and TRBJ2-1, with D possibly being TRBD2 (6 bases). CDR3 length: 15 amino acids. The V gene's germline CDR1 is SGHTA and CDR2 FQGNSA. CDR3 bases: TGTGTCAGCAGCCCCGGGGGACCTCCCTACAATGAGCAGTTCTTC. Protein: CVSSPGGPPYNEQFF.

Only a few counts were recorded for this clonotype. This chain joins TRBV14 and TRBJ2-1; TRBD1 might be the D (5 bases). V shed 10 bases and J shed 9 bases, with 13 bases lying between them. Germline V gives CDR1 SGHDN, CDR2 FVKESK. This CDR3 has 11 amino acids. CDR3: CATGAVGEQFF. CDR3 DNA: TGTGCCACTGGGGCAGTTGGTGAGCAGTTCTTC.

Many counts were recorded for this clonotype. The chain uses TRBV6-5 and TRBJ2-3; D uncertain. The CDR3 sequence is 16 residues long. The V end lost 6 bases, the J end lost 1 base, and 17 bases lay between the germline ends. The germline gives CDR1 MNHEY, CDR2 SVGAGI. The CDR3 bases are TGTGCCAGCAGCCTAAAAGACCTGGTGGGCACAGATACGCAGTATTTT. Translated: CASSLKDLVGTDTQYF.